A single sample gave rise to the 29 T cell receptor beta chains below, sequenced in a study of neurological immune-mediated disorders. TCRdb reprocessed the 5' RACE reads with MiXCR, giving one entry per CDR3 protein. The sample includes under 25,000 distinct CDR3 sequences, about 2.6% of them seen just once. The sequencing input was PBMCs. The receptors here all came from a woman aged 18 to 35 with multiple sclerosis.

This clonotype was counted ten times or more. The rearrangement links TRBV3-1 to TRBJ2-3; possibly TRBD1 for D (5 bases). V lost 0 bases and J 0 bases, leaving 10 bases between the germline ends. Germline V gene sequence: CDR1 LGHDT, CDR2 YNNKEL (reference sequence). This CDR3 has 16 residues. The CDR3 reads CASSQESGASTDTQYF. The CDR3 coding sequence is TGTGCCAGCAGCCAAGAGAGTGGGGCTAGCACAGATACGCAGTATTTT.

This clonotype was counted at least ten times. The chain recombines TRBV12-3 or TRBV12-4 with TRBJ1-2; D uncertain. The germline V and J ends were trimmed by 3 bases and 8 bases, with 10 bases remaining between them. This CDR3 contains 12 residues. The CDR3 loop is CASSFRTRGYTF. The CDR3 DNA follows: TGTGCCAGCAGTTTCCGGACGCGAGGCTACACCTTC.

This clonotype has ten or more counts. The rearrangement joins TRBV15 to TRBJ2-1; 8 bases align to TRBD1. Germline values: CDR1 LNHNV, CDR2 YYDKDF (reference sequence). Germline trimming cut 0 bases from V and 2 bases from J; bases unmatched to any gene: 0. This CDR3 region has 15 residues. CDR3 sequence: CATSREQGAYNEQFF. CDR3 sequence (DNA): TGTGCCACCAGCAGAGAACAGGGGGCCTACAATGAGCAGTTCTTC.

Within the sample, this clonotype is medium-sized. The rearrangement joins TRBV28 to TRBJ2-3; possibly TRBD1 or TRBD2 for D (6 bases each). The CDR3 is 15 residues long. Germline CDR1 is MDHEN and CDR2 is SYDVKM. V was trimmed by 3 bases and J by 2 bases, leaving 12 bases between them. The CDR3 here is CASSFGGRNTDTQYF. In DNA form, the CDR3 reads TGTGCCAGCAGTTTTGGGGGGCGCAACACAGATACGCAGTATTTT.

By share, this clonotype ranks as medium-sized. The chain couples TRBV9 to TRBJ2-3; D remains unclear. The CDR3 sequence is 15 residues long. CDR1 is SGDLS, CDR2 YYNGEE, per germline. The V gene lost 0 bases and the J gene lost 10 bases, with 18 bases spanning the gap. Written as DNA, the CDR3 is TGTGCCAGCAGCGTAGATGGAGACGTCGGAACTCCGCAGTATTTT. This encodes CASSVDGDVGTPQYF.

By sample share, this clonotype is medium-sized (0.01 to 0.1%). CDR3 in DNA: TGTGCCAGCAGCGTAGATCCCCTAGGCTCCGGGGAGCTGTTTTTT. This translates into CASSVDPLGSGELFF. The V gene is TRBV9, the J gene TRBJ2-2, with D hard to call. The germline CDR1 and CDR2 sequences are SGDLS and YYNGEE. The CDR3 covers 15 residues. V was pared by 0 bases and J by 6 bases, with 12 bases between.

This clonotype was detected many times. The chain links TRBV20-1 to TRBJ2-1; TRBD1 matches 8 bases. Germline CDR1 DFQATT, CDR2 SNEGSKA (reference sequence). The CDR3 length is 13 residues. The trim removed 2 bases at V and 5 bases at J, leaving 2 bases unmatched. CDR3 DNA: TGCAGTGCTAGAAGACAGGGGAACAATGAGCAGTTCTTC. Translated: CSARRQGNNEQFF.

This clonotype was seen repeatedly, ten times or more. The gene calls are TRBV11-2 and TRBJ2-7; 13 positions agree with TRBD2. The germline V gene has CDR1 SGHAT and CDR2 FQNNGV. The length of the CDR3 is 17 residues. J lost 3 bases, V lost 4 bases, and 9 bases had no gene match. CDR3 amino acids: CASSSGLAGPADYEQYV. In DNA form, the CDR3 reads TGTGCCAGCAGCTCGGGACTAGCGGGACCAGCTGACTACGAGCAGTACGTC.

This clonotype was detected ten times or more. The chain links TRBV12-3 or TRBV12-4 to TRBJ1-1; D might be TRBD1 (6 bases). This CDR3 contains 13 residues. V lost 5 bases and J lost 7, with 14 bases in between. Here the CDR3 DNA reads TGTGCCAGCAGTCCCCCCGACAGGCTTGAAGCTTTCTTT. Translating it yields CASSPPDRLEAFF.

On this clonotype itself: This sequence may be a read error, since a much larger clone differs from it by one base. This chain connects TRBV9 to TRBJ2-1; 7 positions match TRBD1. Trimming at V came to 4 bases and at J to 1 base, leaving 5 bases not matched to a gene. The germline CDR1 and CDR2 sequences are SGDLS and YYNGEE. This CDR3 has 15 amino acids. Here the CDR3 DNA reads TGTGCCAGCAGCACGGGACAGAAATCCTACAATGAGCAGTTCTTC. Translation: CASSTGQKSYNEQFF.

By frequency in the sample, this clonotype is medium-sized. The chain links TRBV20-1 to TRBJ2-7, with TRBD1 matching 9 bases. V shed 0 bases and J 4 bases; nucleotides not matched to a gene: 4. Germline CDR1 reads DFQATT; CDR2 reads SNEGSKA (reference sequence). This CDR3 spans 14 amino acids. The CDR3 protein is CSAREGQGIYEQYF. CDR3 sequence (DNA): TGCAGTGCTAGAGAGGGACAGGGTATTTACGAGCAGTACTTC.

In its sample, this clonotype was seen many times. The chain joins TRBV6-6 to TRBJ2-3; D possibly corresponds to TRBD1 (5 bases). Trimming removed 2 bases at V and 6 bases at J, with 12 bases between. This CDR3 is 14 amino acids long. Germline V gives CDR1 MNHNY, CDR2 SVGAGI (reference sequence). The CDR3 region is CASSYRGERDTQYF. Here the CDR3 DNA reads TGTGCCAGCAGTTACAGGGGTGAACGGGATACGCAGTATTTT.

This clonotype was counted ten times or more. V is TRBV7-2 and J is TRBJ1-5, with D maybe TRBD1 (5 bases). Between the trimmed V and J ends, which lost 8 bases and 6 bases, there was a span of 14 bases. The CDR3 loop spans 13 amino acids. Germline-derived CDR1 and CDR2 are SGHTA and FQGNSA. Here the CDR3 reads CASGGGVSQPQHF. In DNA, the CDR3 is TGTGCCAGCGGTGGGGGGGTCAGTCAGCCCCAGCATTTT.

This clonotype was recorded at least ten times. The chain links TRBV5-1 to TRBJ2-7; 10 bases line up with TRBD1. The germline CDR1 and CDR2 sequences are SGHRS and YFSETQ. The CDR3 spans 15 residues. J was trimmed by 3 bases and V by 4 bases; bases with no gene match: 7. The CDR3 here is CASSDGQGDHYEQYF. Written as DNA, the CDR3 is TGCGCCAGCAGCGACGGACAGGGGGATCACTACGAGCAGTACTTC. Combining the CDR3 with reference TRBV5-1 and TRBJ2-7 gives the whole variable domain KAGVTQTPRYLIKTRGQQVTLSCSPISGHRSVSWYQQTPGQGLQFLFEYFSETQRNKGNFPGRFSGRQFSNSRSEMNVSTLELGDSALYLCASSDGQGDHYEQYFGPGTRLTVT.

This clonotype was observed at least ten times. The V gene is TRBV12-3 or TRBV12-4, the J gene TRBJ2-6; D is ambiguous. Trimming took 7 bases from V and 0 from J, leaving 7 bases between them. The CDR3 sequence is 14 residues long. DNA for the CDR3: TGTGCCAGCACAAGGCGCTCTGGGGCCAACGTCCTGACTTTC. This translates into CASTRRSGANVLTF.

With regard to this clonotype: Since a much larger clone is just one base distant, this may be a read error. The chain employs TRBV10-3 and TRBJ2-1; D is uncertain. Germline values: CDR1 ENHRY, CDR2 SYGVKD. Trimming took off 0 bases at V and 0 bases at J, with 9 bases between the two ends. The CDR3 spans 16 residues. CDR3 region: CAISESMTSSYNEQFF. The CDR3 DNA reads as TGTGCCATCAGTGAGTCGATGACCAGCTCCTACAATGAGCAGTTCTTC.

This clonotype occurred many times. The CDR3 here is CASSLDQDQPFSQHF. The CDR3 DNA reads TGTGCCAGCAGCTTAGATCAGGACCAGCCGTTTTCCCAGCATTTT. This chain links TRBV7-8 with TRBJ1-5; D gene uncertain. The V and J ends lost 1 base and 11 bases respectively, with 18 bases between them. The CDR3 runs 15 residues. Germline V gene lookup returns CDR1 SGHVS and CDR2 FQNEAQ.

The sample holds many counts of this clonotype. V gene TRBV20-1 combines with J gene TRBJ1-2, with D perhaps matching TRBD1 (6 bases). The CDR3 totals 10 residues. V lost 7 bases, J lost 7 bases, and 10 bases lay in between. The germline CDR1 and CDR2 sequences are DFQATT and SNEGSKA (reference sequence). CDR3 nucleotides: TGCAGTGACAGGGACTCTGGCTACACCTTC. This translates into CSDRDSGYTF.

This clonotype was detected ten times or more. The CDR3 protein is CASSLASGGNTEAFF. The CDR3 DNA is TGTGCCAGCAGCTTAGCTTCAGGGGGGAACACTGAAGCTTTCTTT. The chain couples TRBV7-2 to TRBJ1-1, with 7 nucleotides matching TRBD1. Germline CDR1 is SGHTA and CDR2 is FQGNSA. This CDR3 has 15 amino acids. The V gene end was trimmed by 0 bases and the J gene end by 1 base; junction bases not matched to a gene: 2.

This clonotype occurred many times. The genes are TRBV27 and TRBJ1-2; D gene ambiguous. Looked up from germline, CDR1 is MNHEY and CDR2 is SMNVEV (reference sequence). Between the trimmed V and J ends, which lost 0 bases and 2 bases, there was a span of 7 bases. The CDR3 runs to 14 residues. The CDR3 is CASSLSTENYGYTF. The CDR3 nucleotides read TGTGCCAGCAGTTTATCGACGGAGAACTATGGCTACACCTTC.

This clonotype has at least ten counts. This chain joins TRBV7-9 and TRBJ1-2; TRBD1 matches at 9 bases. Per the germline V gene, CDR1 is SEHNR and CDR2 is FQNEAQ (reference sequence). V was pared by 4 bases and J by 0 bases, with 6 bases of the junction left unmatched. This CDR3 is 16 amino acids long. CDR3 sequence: CASSSRDRVANYGYTF. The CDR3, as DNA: TGTGCCAGCAGCTCCAGGGACAGGGTAGCTAACTATGGCTACACCTTC.

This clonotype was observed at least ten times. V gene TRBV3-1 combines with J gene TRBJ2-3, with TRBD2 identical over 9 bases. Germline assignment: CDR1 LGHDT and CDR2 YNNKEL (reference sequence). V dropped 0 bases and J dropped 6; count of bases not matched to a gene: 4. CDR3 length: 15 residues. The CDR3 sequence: CASSQESGRYDTQYF. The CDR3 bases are TGTGCCAGCAGCCAAGAAAGCGGGAGGTATGATACGCAGTATTTT.

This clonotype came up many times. CDR3 nucleotide sequence: TGTGCCACCAGCAGAAAGGGGGGCTACGAGCAGTACTTC. This encodes CATSRKGGYEQYF. The V gene is TRBV15, the J gene TRBJ2-7, with D perhaps assigned TRBD1 or TRBD2 (6 bases each). V lost 2 bases to trimming and J lost 3 bases, with 8 bases between them. The CDR3 extends over 13 amino acids. Germline CDR1 LNHNV, CDR2 YYDKDF (reference sequence).

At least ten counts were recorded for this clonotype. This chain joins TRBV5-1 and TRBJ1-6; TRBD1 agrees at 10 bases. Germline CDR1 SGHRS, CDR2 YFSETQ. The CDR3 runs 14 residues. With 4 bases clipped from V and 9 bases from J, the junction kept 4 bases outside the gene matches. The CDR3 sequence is CASSIDRGRSPLHF. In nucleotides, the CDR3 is TGCGCCAGCAGCATCGACAGGGGGCGTTCACCCCTCCACTTT. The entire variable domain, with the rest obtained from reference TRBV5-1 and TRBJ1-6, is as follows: KAGVTQTPRYLIKTRGQQVTLSCSPISGHRSVSWYQQTPGQGLQFLFEYFSETQRNKGNFPGRFSGRQFSNSRSEMNVSTLELGDSALYLCASSIDRGRSPLHFGNGTRLTVT.

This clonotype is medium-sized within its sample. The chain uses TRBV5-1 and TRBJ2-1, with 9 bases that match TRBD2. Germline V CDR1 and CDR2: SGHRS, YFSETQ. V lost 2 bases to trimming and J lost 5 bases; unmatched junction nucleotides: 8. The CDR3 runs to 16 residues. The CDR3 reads CASSLVLAGLNNEQFF. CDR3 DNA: TGCGCCAGCAGCTTAGTTCTAGCGGGGCTTAACAATGAGCAGTTCTTC. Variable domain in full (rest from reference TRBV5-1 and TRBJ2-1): KAGVTQTPRYLIKTRGQQVTLSCSPISGHRSVSWYQQTPGQGLQFLFEYFSETQRNKGNFPGRFSGRQFSNSRSEMNVSTLELGDSALYLCASSLVLAGLNNEQFFGPGTRLTVL.

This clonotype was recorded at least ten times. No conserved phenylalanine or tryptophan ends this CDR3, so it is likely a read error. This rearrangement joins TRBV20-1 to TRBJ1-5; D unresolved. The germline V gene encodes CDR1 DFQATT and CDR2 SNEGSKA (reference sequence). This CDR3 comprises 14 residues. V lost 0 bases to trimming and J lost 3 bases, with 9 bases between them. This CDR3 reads CSARDRTSNQPQHC. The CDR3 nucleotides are TGCAGTGCTAGAGATAGGACTTCCAATCAGCCCCAGCATTGT.

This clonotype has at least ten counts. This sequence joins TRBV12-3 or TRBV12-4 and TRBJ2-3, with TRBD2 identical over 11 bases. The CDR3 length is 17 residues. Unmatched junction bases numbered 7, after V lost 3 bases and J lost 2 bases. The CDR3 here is CASSFLLAGGVTDTQYF. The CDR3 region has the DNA TGTGCCAGCAGTTTTCTTCTAGCGGGAGGCGTCACAGATACGCAGTATTTT.

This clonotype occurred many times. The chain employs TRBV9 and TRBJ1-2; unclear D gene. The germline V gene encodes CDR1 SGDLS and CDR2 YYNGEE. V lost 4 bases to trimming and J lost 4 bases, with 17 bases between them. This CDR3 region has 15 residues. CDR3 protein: CASSTATEARYGYTF. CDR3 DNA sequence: TGTGCCAGCAGCACCGCGACGGAGGCCCGCTATGGCTACACCTTC.

The CDR3 loop is CASSVGGWETQYF. In DNA form, the CDR3 reads TGTGCCAGCAGCGTGGGAGGCTGGGAGACCCAGTACTTC. The chain recombines TRBV7-3 with TRBJ2-5, with TRBD2 as a possible D gene (6 bases). CDR1 is SGHTA, CDR2 FQGTGA, per germline. Trimming took 5 bases from V and 5 from J, leaving 12 bases between them. This CDR3 is built from 13 residues. The full variable domain, rest sourced from reference TRBV7-3 and TRBJ2-5, is GAGVSQTPSNKVTEKGKYVELRCDPISGHTALYWYRQSLGQGPEFLIYFQGTGAADDSGLPNDRFFAVRPEGSVSTLKIQRTERGDSAVYLCASSVGGWETQYFGPGTRLLVL.